The rows below give T cell receptor beta chains drawn from one sample of a study of identical twins. MiXCR, run by TCRdb on the 5' RACE reads, gives a single entry per CDR3 protein. The sample has more than 250,000 distinct CDR3 sequences; roughly 8.6% are singletons. This same sample was also taken into another study, of yellow fever vaccine responses in identical twins.

Sequencing was carried out using memory (CD45RO+) T cells sorted from blood. The receptors stem from a young woman in good health. Each CDR3 is given with its conserved first and last residue. D genes are given only for firm matches. Some rows have no size entry. The others give once, few or many, or a class for an expanded clone.

V gene,clone size,J gene,D gene,CDR3 DNA,CDR3 protein
TRBV6-1,.,TRBJ2-7,TRBD1,TGTGCCAGCAGAAAGGGACAGAGTTTTTCCTACGAGCAGTACTTC,CASRKGQSFSYEQYF
TRBV2,.,TRBJ1-1,TRBD1,TGTGCCAGCAGTGCGACAGGGAGGACTGAAGCTTTCTTT,CASSATGRTEAFF
TRBV5-5,few,TRBJ2-1,.,TGTGCCAGCAGCCTTGATATAGCGGCAAATGAGCAGTTCTTC,CASSLDIAANEQFF
TRBV29-1,few,TRBJ2-5,.,TGCAGCGTCCACAAGACCGGAAAAGAGACCCAGTACTTC,CSVHKTGKETQYF
TRBV7-9,.,TRBJ1-2,TRBD1,TGTGCCAGCACCCTGGACAGGGTGGACGGCTACACCTTC,CASTLDRVDGYTF
TRBV11-2,.,TRBJ2-2,.,TGTGCCAGCAGCTTAATGGTGGGGGTGGGCACCGGGGAGCTGTTTTTT,CASSLMVGVGTGELFF
TRBV7-6,.,TRBJ2-5,.,TGTGCCAGCAGCTTAGTTTTAGACAAAGGGAGAGAGACCCAGTACTTC,CASSLVLDKGRETQYF
TRBV15,few,TRBJ2-1,.,TGTGCCACCCGACTACAAGAATCCTACAATGAGCAGTTCTTC,CATRLQESYNEQFF
TRBV5-1,.,TRBJ2-1,.,TGCGCCAGCAGCTTGGGAGCACCCCCGGGACCCGGAGGGTACTTCGGCTCCTACAATGAGCAGTTCTTC,CASSLGAPPGPGGYFGSYNEQFF
TRBV29-1,few,TRBJ2-7,.,TGCAGCGTTGAAATTTGGGGGGGCGCCGAGCAGTACTTC,CSVEIWGGAEQYF
TRBV12-3/TRBV12-4,many,TRBJ2-5,.,TGTGCCAGCACCGACAGGAAGACCCAGTACTTC,CASTDRKTQYF
TRBV24-1,few,TRBJ2-1,TRBD2,TGTGCCACCAGTGATTTCCCTGGGACTAGCGGGTCCGGGTGGAATGAGCAGTTCTTC,CATSDFPGTSGSGWNEQFF
TRBV4-2,many,TRBJ2-1,.,TGTGCCAGCAGCCAACGCCGGCAGGGTGTGACGTACAATGAGCAGTTCTTC,CASSQRRQGVTYNEQFF
TRBV28,many,TRBJ1-2,.,TGTGCCAGCGGACTTACGTATGGCTACACCTTC,CASGLTYGYTF